Here is one T cell receptor beta chain with its context. Treatment denoted: oral pan-JAK inhibitor, 5-10 mg twice daily. TCR sequencing used cDNA made by reverse transcription of extracted RNA. Using immunoSEQ multiplex PCR, the repertoire was profiled, and TCRdb retains in-frame clones only, with some absent. This table holds about 210,000 clones, roughly two fifths found once. This record belongs to a study of CD8+ T cells in alopecia areata. CDR3 length: 16 amino acids. V shed 4 bases, J shed 8 bases, and the junction held 16 bases outside the gene matches. Germline CDR1 reads SQVTM; CDR2 reads ANQGSEA.

The chain joins TRBV29-1 to TRBJ2-1, with 8 bases that match TRBD2. The sample in question was CD4+ T cells sorted from blood, obtained at approximately week 30, from a patient treated with tofacitinib. The TCR comes from a human donor with alopecia areata. CDR3 DNA sequence: TGCAGCGTTGTGGGATTACTAGCGGCCCAGTTAGATGAGCAGTTCTTC. Translating it yields CSVVGLLAAQLDEQFF.